This T cell receptor (beta chain) was sequenced during a study of post-analysis software for immune sequencing data. Researchers reported that TCR beta cDNA libraries carried unique molecular identifiers. TCRdb recomputed calls from the PCR reads with MiXCR, one row per CDR3 protein. The sample contains 350,000 to 500,000 distinct CDR3 sequences, approximately 39% of which appear only once. The sample consisted of blood. The sequence was collected from a girl aged 2-10 years with multiple sclerosis.

The CDR3 here is CASSQDWGARNIQYF. CDR3 DNA sequence: TGCGCCAGCAGCCAAGATTGGGGGGCCCGAAACATTCAGTACTTC. The V and J genes are TRBV4-1 and TRBJ2-4; perhaps D is TRBD1 or TRBD2 (6 bases each). The CDR3 is 15 amino acids. V lost 0 bases and J 6 bases, leaving 12 bases between the germline ends. The germline V gene encodes CDR1 MGHRA and CDR2 YSYEKL.